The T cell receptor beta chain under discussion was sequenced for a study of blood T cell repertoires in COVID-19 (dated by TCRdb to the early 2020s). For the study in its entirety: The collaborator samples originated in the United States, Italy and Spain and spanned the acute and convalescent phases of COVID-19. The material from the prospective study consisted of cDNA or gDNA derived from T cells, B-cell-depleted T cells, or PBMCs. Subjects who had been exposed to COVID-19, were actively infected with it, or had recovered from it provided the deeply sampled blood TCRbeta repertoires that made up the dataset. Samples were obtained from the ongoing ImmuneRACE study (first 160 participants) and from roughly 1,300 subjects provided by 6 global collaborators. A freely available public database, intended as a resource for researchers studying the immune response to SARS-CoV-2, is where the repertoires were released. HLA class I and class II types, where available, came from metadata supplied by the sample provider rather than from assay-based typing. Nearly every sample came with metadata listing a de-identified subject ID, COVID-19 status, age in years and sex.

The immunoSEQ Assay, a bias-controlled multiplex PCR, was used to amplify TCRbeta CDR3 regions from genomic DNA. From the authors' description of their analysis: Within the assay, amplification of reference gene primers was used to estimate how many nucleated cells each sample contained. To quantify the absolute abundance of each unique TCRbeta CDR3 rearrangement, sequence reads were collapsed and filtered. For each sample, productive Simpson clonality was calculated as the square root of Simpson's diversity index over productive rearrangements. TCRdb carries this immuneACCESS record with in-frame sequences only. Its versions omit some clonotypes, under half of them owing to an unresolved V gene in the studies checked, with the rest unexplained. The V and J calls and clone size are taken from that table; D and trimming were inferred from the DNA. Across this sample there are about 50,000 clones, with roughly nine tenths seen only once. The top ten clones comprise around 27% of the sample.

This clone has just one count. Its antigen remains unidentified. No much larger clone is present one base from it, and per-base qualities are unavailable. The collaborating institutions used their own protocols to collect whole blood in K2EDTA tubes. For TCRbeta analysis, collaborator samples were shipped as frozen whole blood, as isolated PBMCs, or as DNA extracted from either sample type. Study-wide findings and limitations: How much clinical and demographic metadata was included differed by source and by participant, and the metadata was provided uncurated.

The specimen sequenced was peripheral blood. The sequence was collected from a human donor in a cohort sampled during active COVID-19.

Here the CDR3 is given as CATSDRDSSNYGYTF. The base sequence is TGTGCCACCAGTGATCGAGACAGCTCTAACTATGGCTACACCTTC. Recombination connected TRBV24-1 to TRBJ1-2, with a tentative D gene TRBD1 over 5 matching bases. Cut back by 3 bases and 0 bases, the V and J ends lie 10 bases apart. The CDR3 runs 15 amino acids, cysteine and phenylalanine included. Only CDR3 DNA is held: 45 bases, read in frame from base 1. The germline V gene specifies KGHDR as CDR1 and SFDVKD as CDR2.